Below, 26 T cell receptor beta chains from the same sample are listed, as sequenced in a study of cytomegalovirus exposure and HLA in healthy donors. The PCR used 60 Vbeta and 13 Jbeta primers. Assay used: immunoSEQ multiplex PCR; TCRdb lists only in-frame clones, some missing. This sample has more than 130,000 clones, with about three quarters found just once. Sequencing input: PBMCs. Receptors originate from a man aged 18 to 30 in good health and CMV-seronegative.

This clone occurred once. The chain joins TRBV27 to TRBJ1-1; 7 positions agree with TRBD1. This CDR3 region has 14 residues. Germline CDR1 is MNHEY and CDR2 is SMNVEV (reference sequence). V lost 3 bases, J lost 3 bases, and 4 bases stayed unmatched. CDR3 region: CASSFRDSYTEAFF. The DNA for the CDR3 is TGTGCCAGCAGTTTCCGGGACAGCTACACTGAAGCTTTCTTT.

This chain uses TRBV28 with TRBJ1-5; D remains unclear. V lost 3 bases and J 2 bases, leaving 8 bases between the germline ends. Germline V gene lookup returns CDR1 MDHEN and CDR2 SYDVKM. The CDR3 is 14 amino acids. CDR3 DNA: TGTGCCAGCAGTTTTGCGGGTCGCAATCAGCCCCAGCATTTT. As protein: CASSFAGRNQPQHF. Variable domain in full (rest from reference TRBV28 and TRBJ1-5): DVKVTQSSRYLVKRTGEKVFLECVQDMDHENMFWYRQDPGLGLRLIYFSYDVKMKEKGDIPEGYSVSREKKERFSLILESASTNQTSMYLCASSFAGRNQPQHFGDGTRLSIL.

This clone was counted once. The chain recombines TRBV6-5 with TRBJ1-5; TRBD1 agrees at 10 bases. Germline values: CDR1 MNHEY, CDR2 SVGAGI. The length of the CDR3 is 14 residues. V gave up 0 bases and J gave up 7 bases; unmatched junction bases: 0. CDR3 region: CASSYSGQGQPQHF. For the CDR3, the DNA is TGTGCCAGCAGTTACTCGGGACAGGGGCAGCCCCAGCATTTT.

This clone has a single count. This chain uses TRBV28 with TRBJ2-3; 13 nucleotides match TRBD2. The CDR3 has 14 residues. Germline CDR1 and CDR2: MDHEN and SYDVKM. Unmatched junction bases numbered 5, after V lost 7 bases and J lost 7 bases. The CDR3 sequence: CASIPGLAGNTQYF. DNA for the CDR3: TGTGCCAGCATCCCGGGACTAGCGGGAAATACGCAGTATTTT.

The rearrangement links TRBV7-9 to TRBJ1-5; D gene unclear. Germline assignment: CDR1 SEHNR and CDR2 FQNEAQ (reference sequence). The V and J ends lost 6 bases and 0 bases respectively, with 6 bases between them. This CDR3 spans 13 amino acids. In DNA form, the CDR3 reads TGTGCCAGCAGTATACTTAGCAATCAGCCCCAGCATTTT. Its protein is CASSILSNQPQHF.

The chain carries TRBV7-2 and TRBJ1-4; the D gene is possibly TRBD1 (6 bases). V lost 4 bases, J lost 4 bases, and 13 bases lay in between. The CDR3 has 15 amino acids. Germline V gene sequence: CDR1 SGHTA, CDR2 FQGNSA. The DNA of the CDR3 is TGTGCCAGCAGCTCCCAACAGGGAGTTAATGAAAAACTGTTTTTT. Its protein is CASSSQQGVNEKLFF.

Written as DNA, the CDR3 is TGTGCCAGCAGCTTATGGGGGCGGGGGACGTCAGTCAACACTGAAGCTTTCTTT. Translated, it gives CASSLWGRGTSVNTEAFF. The chain combines TRBV7-2 with TRBJ1-1, with a tentative D call TRBD1 (6 bases). The V gene lost 2 bases and the J gene lost 2 bases, with 21 bases spanning the gap. The CDR3 length is 18 residues. Germline V gene data show CDR1 as SGHTA and CDR2 as FQGNSA.

The V call is TRBV9, the J call TRBJ2-1; D is perhaps TRBD2 (7 bases). This CDR3 region has 15 residues. Looked up from germline, CDR1 is SGDLS and CDR2 is YYNGEE. Trimming took 4 bases from V and 4 from J, leaving 15 bases between them. The CDR3, as DNA: TGTGCCAGCAGCCCCGGGGGAGGGGGATACAATGAGCAGTTCTTC. This encodes CASSPGGGGYNEQFF.

The chain is built from TRBV7-9 and TRBJ2-7; TRBD2 aligns across 13 bases. The CDR3 length is 15 residues. Germline V CDR1 and CDR2: SEHNR, FQNEAQ (reference sequence). V trimming: 2 bases; J trimming: 6 bases; junction bases outside the gene matches: 4. CDR3 nucleotides: TGTGCCAGCAGCTTAAAGGGGACTAGCGGGACCGAGCAGTACTTC. This translates into CASSLKGTSGTEQYF.

The chain couples TRBV19 to TRBJ2-1; TRBD2 might be the D (7 bases). The CDR3 covers 15 residues. Germline CDR1 LNHDA, CDR2 SQIVND (reference sequence). Trimming pared 3 bases from V and 8 bases from J, leaving 17 bases between. As DNA, the CDR3 is TGTGCCAGTAGTATTATAGGCGGGGGCCTCGATGAGCAGTTCTTC. It specifies CASSIIGGGLDEQFF.

The chain has TRBV5-1 and TRBJ2-2, with a tentative D call TRBD2 (5 bases). V was pared by 4 bases and J by 4 bases, with 11 bases between. This CDR3 is 14 amino acids long. Germline assignment: CDR1 SGHRS and CDR2 YFSETQ. The CDR3 region is CASSPGLSTGELFF. The DNA of the CDR3 is TGCGCCAGCAGCCCTGGACTGAGCACCGGGGAGCTGTTTTTT. The variable domain in full, completed from reference TRBV5-1 and TRBJ2-2, reads KAGVTQTPRYLIKTRGQQVTLSCSPISGHRSVSWYQQTPGQGLQFLFEYFSETQRNKGNFPGRFSGRQFSNSRSEMNVSTLELGDSALYLCASSPGLSTGELFFGEGSRLTVL.

This chain links TRBV27 with TRBJ2-7; 9 bases agree with TRBD1. The V gene end was trimmed by 5 bases and the J gene end by 0 bases; junction bases not matched to a gene: 2. This CDR3 is 14 amino acids long. The V gene's germline CDR1 is MNHEY and CDR2 SMNVEV (reference sequence). The CDR3 DNA is TGTGCCAGCAGTGACAGGGGGAGCTCCTACGAGCAGTACTTC. This codes for CASSDRGSSYEQYF.

The chain has TRBV6-5 and TRBJ2-2, with 7 nucleotides matching TRBD1. CDR1 MNHEY and CDR2 SVGAGI come from the germline V gene. Unmatched junction bases numbered 6, after V lost 5 bases and J lost 3 bases. The CDR3 covers 15 residues. The CDR3 nucleotides are TGTGCCAGCAGTCACCCTACAGGGGACACCGGGGAGCTGTTTTTT. Translated: CASSHPTGDTGELFF.

The rearrangement uses TRBV19 and TRBJ2-3; perhaps TRBD2 as D (6 bases). Germline-derived CDR1 and CDR2 are LNHDA and SQIVND (reference sequence). The CDR3 has 14 amino acids. V lost 7 bases, J lost 5 bases, and 16 bases lay in between. The CDR3 reads CASNPSVNIDTQYF. The CDR3, as DNA: TGTGCCAGTAATCCTAGCGTTAATATAGATACGCAGTATTTT.

This chain links TRBV5-1 with TRBJ2-3; D is unresolved. The germline V gene encodes CDR1 SGHRS and CDR2 YFSETQ. V was pared by 1 base and J by 6 bases, with 9 bases between. This CDR3 comprises 13 residues. The CDR3 sequence is CASSLPGPDTQYF. The CDR3 DNA follows: TGCGCCAGCAGCTTGCCGGGTCCGGATACGCAGTATTTT.

This clone appeared a few times. The rearrangement links TRBV6-1 to TRBJ2-7; possible D gene TRBD2, 6 bases. CDR3 length equals 14 residues. Trimming pared 6 bases from V and 4 bases from J, leaving 16 bases between. Germline lookup yields CDR1 MNHNS and CDR2 SASEGT. The CDR3 bases are TGTGCCAGCAGGTCCGGGACTTCCCCATACGAGCAGTACTTC. Translating gives CASRSGTSPYEQYF.

The V gene is TRBV4-2, the J gene TRBJ2-2; the match to TRBD1 covers 9 bases. This CDR3 spans 18 amino acids. V lost 0 bases, J lost 4 bases, and 9 bases stayed unmatched. CDR1 and CDR2 (germline): LGHNA, YNFKEQ. The CDR3 sequence: CASSQELGEQGATGELFF. In nucleotides, the CDR3 is TGTGCCAGCAGCCAAGAACTAGGCGAACAGGGGGCCACCGGGGAGCTGTTTTTT.

The V gene is TRBV7-2, the J gene TRBJ2-3, with 9 nucleotides matching TRBD2. Trimming removed 1 base from V and 2 bases from J; junction bases left unmatched: 7. The CDR3 is 17 amino acids. CDR1 is SGHTA, CDR2 FQGNSA, per germline. The CDR3 DNA reads as TGTGCCAGCAGCTTAGACCGGGCGGGAGGGCCCACAGATACGCAGTATTTT. This encodes CASSLDRAGGPTDTQYF.

The rearrangement joins TRBV6-5 to TRBJ2-2; 8 bases fit TRBD2. The V segment lost 5 bases and the J segment 5 bases; nucleotides outside the gene matches: 7. Germline V gene lookup returns CDR1 MNHEY and CDR2 SVGAGI. The CDR3 length is 15 residues. This CDR3 is CASSGLAGLTGELFF. The DNA for the CDR3 is TGTGCCAGCAGTGGACTAGCAGGGTTGACCGGGGAGCTGTTTTTT.

The chain combines TRBV11-3 with TRBJ1-1; 12 nucleotides line up with TRBD1. There are 17 residues in the CDR3. Germline V gene lookup returns CDR1 SGHNT and CDR2 YENEEA. V shed 5 bases and J 3 bases; nucleotides not matched to a gene: 10. For the CDR3, the DNA is TGTGCCAGCAGCCTCTGGGACAGGGGGCGAGGGGACACTGAAGCTTTCTTT. Amino acids: CASSLWDRGRGDTEAFF. The complete variable domain, with remaining parts taken from reference TRBV11-3 and TRBJ1-1, reads EAGVVQSPRYKIIEKKQPVAFWCNPISGHNTLYWYLQNLGQGPELLIRYENEEAVDDSQLPKDRFSAERLKGVDSTLKIQPAELGDSAVYLCASSLWDRGRGDTEAFFGQGTRLTVV.

V is TRBV11-2 and J is TRBJ1-4; TRBD1 is a possible D gene (6 bases). Germline V gives CDR1 SGHAT, CDR2 FQNNGV. The V gene lost 6 bases and the J gene lost 0 bases, with 14 bases spanning the gap. The CDR3 has 16 amino acids. The CDR3 DNA follows: TGTGCCAGCAGGCGCCAACAGGGTGCAACTAATGAAAAACTGTTTTTT. Its translation: CASRRQQGATNEKLFF.

This clone was observed a few times. Additional DNA sequences in this sample encode the identical CDR3. The genes are TRBV9 and TRBJ1-2, with D uncertain. CDR1 is SGDLS and CDR2 is YYNGEE in the germline V gene. The CDR3 has 13 amino acids. The V end lost 1 base, the J end lost 2 bases, and 6 bases lay between the germline ends. The CDR3 here is CASSVTGNYGYTF. The DNA of the CDR3 is TGTGCCAGCAGCGTAACGGGAAACTATGGCTACACCTTC.

The chain joins TRBV30 to TRBJ2-5; 9 nucleotides match TRBD2. Judging by the DNA end, TRBJ2-7 fits better; the J call may be wrong. Germline V lookup: CDR1 GTSNPN, CDR2 SVGIG (reference sequence). CDR3 length: 17 residues. CDR3: CAWRTPLAGGPSYEQYF. CDR3 DNA: TGTGCCTGGAGGACCCCTCTGGCGGGGGGGCCGTCCTACGAGCAGTACTTC.

V and J are TRBV5-1 and TRBJ2-5; D might be TRBD1 (5 bases). The CDR3 has 14 amino acids. Trimming took 0 bases from V and 4 from J, leaving 10 bases between them. The germline gives CDR1 SGHRS, CDR2 YFSETQ. The CDR3 spells CASSLGVRAETQYF. CDR3 nucleotides: TGCGCCAGCAGCTTGGGGGTCAGGGCAGAGACCCAGTACTTC. Variable domain in full (rest from reference TRBV5-1 and TRBJ2-5): KAGVTQTPRYLIKTRGQQVTLSCSPISGHRSVSWYQQTPGQGLQFLFEYFSETQRNKGNFPGRFSGRQFSNSRSEMNVSTLELGDSALYLCASSLGVRAETQYFGPGTRLLVL.

This chain links TRBV6-5 with TRBJ2-7, with 9 bases fitting TRBD1. Germline V gene data show CDR1 as MNHEY and CDR2 as SVGAGI. This CDR3 has 14 residues. V dropped 6 bases and J dropped 1; count of bases not matched to a gene: 4. CDR3 in amino acids: CASSTGQGSYEQYF. The CDR3, as DNA: TGTGCCAGCAGCACAGGACAGGGGTCCTACGAGCAGTACTTC.

The rearrangement joins TRBV2 to TRBJ2-5; D not resolved. Germline loops: CDR1 SNHLY, CDR2 FYNNEI. V was trimmed by 7 bases and J by 5 bases, leaving 11 bases between them. There are 12 residues in the CDR3. Here the CDR3 reads CASTIYPETQYF. The CDR3 DNA is TGTGCCAGCACTATCTACCCGGAGACCCAGTACTTC.